These T cell receptor beta chains were read from a single sample in a study of CD8+ T cells in alopecia areata. Some clones are missing from TCRdb's copy, which holds only in-frame ones; the method was immunoSEQ multiplex PCR. The sample has under 85,000 clones, about half seen once. The source material was CD8+ T cells sorted from blood, sampled at week 0. These receptors all stem from a human donor with alopecia areata. CDR3s include the opening cysteine and the closing phenylalanine or tryptophan. A D gene is named only where the DNA matches it firmly. Part of the rows lack a size; the others show once, few, many or a class for expanded clones.

v_call	j_call	d_call	clone_size	cdr3_nt	cdr3_aa
TRBV30	TRBJ2-1	.	.	TGTGCCTGGGGCAACAGGGCCGATGAGCAGTTCTTC	CAWGNRADEQFF
TRBV14	TRBJ1-1	.	few	TGTGCCAGCAGATTCAGGGGAGGGACTGAAGCTTTCTTT	CASRFRGGTEAFF
TRBV7-8	TRBJ2-5	TRBD2	few	TGTGCCAGCAGCTGGACTAGGGATAACCAAGAGACCCAGTACTTC	CASSWTRDNQETQYF
TRBV29-1	TRBJ2-5	.	once	TGCAGCGTTGAAAGGGACGGTGAGCAAGAGACCCAGTACTTC	CSVERDGEQETQYF
TRBV5-1	TRBJ2-7	TRBD2	.	TGCGCCAGCAGCACGCCCGACGGGACTAGCGGGACCTACGAGCAGTACTTC	CASSTPDGTSGTYEQYF
TRBV7-2	TRBJ2-3	TRBD1	.	TGTGCCAGCAGCCCTTTGACAGGGGGCACAGATACGCAGTATTTT	CASSPLTGGTDTQYF
TRBV5-1	TRBJ2-7	.	many	TGCGCCAGCAGCTTGGAGGGATTACTACACTACGAGCAGTACTTC	CASSLEGLLHYEQYF
TRBV9	TRBJ1-1	.	.	TGTGCCAGCAGCGTAGAGGGGAAATGGAACACTGAAGCTTTCTTT	CASSVEGKWNTEAFF
TRBV27	TRBJ2-7	.	.	TGTGCCAGCAGTTTGGGGGGATCCTACGAGCAGTACTTC	CASSLGGSYEQYF
TRBV29-1	TRBJ2-7	.	few	TGCAGCGTTGTTACAGGGTCCAATGGTGAGCAGTACTTC	CSVVTGSNGEQYF
TRBV27	TRBJ2-7	.	.	TGTGCCACCGGGTCGGGCTACGCCGGAGAGCAGTACTTC	CATGSGYAGEQYF
TRBV29-1	TRBJ2-7	TRBD1	.	TGCAGCGTTGAGGGGGGACAGGGGGCTGGAGAGCAGTACTTC	CSVEGGQGAGEQYF
TRBV25-1	TRBJ1-1	.	.	TGTGCCAGCAGTGAATCGTTTATTACTGGTCAGAACACTGAAGCTTTCTTT	CASSESFITGQNTEAFF
TRBV11-2	TRBJ2-1	.	.	TGTGCCAGCAGCGCCTTCTATGGCGATGAGCAGTTCTTC	CASSAFYGDEQFF
TRBV29-1	TRBJ1-4	.	.	TGCAGCGTTGAAGGTGGTAGAGAAAATGAAAAACTGTTTTTT	CSVEGGRENEKLFF
TRBV11-2	TRBJ1-1	.	.	TGTGCCAGCAGCTGGACCGAGACAGCAAACACTGAAGCTTTCTTT	CASSWTETANTEAFF
TRBV7-9	TRBJ2-2	.	.	TGTGCCAGCAGCGGTGGAACCGGGGAGCTGTTTTTT	CASSGGTGELFF
TRBV29-1	TRBJ2-3	.	few	TGCAGCGCAATGGGCCAAGCCCCAGATACGCAGTATTTT	CSAMGQAPDTQYF
TRBV27	TRBJ2-7	TRBD1	.	TGTGCCAGCAGCCCCCGGACAGGATTGGGCTACGAGCAGTACTTC	CASSPRTGLGYEQYF
TRBV9	TRBJ2-7	.	.	TGTGCCAGCAGCGTAAGGGACGCAGCAACCTACGAGCAGTACTTC	CASSVRDAATYEQYF
TRBV4-1	TRBJ2-7	TRBD1	.	TGCGCCAGGTTAGACAGGGCCTACGAGCAGTACTTC	CARLDRAYEQYF
TRBV7-2	TRBJ2-1	.	.	TGTGCCGGCAGAAATCTTGGCTACAATGAGCAGTTCTTC	CAGRNLGYNEQFF
TRBV11-3	TRBJ2-1	.	.	TGTGCCAGCAGCTTAGATGTACGTGATGAGCAGTTCTTC	CASSLDVRDEQFF
TRBV7-9	TRBJ2-7	.	.	TGTGCCAGCAGCTTAGGGGCTAGCGTCGAGCAGTACTTC	CASSLGASVEQYF
TRBV7-2	TRBJ1-5	.	.	TGTGCCAGCGGGACTCCGGGCAATCAGCCCCAGCATTTT	CASGTPGNQPQHF
TRBV6-1	TRBJ1-1	.	many	TGTGCCAGCAGTTCACCATCCCGCACTGAAGCTTTCTTT	CASSSPSRTEAFF
TRBV9	TRBJ2-7	TRBD1	once	TGTGCCAGCAGCGCCGGACAGGGGCCGCCTTACGAGCAGTACTTC	CASSAGQGPPYEQYF
TRBV10-3	TRBJ2-4	.	.	TGTGCCATCAGTGATGGAGGCAAAAACATTCAGTACTTC	CAISDGGKNIQYF
TRBV7-8	TRBJ2-1	.	few	TGTGCCAGCAGCCCATGGGGTACCAATGAGCAGTTCTTC	CASSPWGTNEQFF
TRBV7-6	TRBJ2-7	.	few	TGTGCCAGCAGCATCAGCCCCTTATCTAGGGGTAGAGACGAGCAGTACTTC	CASSISPLSRGRDEQYF
TRBV7-9	TRBJ2-1	.	few	TGTGCCAGCAGAGGAACGAGCGGAGGGGCCAATGAGCAGTTCTTC	CASRGTSGGANEQFF
TRBV2	TRBJ1-1	.	few	TGTGCCAGCAGTCTCCGGGGGTCGGACACTGAAGCTTTCTTT	CASSLRGSDTEAFF
TRBV5-4	TRBJ1-5	.	.	TGTGCCAGCAGCTCGACACCGGACCAGCCCCAGCATTTT	CASSSTPDQPQHF
TRBV11-2	TRBJ1-2	.	once	TGTGCCAGCAGCTCCGGGGCTTCGGGCTATGGCTACACCTTC	CASSSGASGYGYTF
TRBV29-1	TRBJ2-1	.	.	TGCAGCGTTGAAAAAGGGACTGACGACAATGAGCAGTTCTTC	CSVEKGTDDNEQFF
TRBV7-9	TRBJ1-1	TRBD1	.	TGTGCCAGCAGCGAACAGGGGATCGGGACTGAAGCTTTCTTT	CASSEQGIGTEAFF
TRBV7-8	TRBJ2-5	TRBD2	.	TGTGCCAGCAGCCCAGGGCTTAGCGGGAAAGAGACCCAGTACTTC	CASSPGLSGKETQYF
TRBV30	TRBJ2-5	.	.	TGTGCCTGGAGTCCCGACCCACTGACTCGGGAGACCCAGTACTTC	CAWSPDPLTRETQYF
TRBV5-4	TRBJ2-5	TRBD2	few	TGTGCCAGCAGCTGGGACCGGACTAGCGGGGAAGAGACCCAGTACTTC	CASSWDRTSGEETQYF
TRBV30	TRBJ2-1	.	few	TGTGCCTGGAATGTAATGTCAGGAAATGAGCAGTTCTTC	CAWNVMSGNEQFF
TRBV7-9	TRBJ2-5	.	.	TGTGCCAGCAGCTTCGAGGGCGTCCAAGAGACCCAGTACTTC	CASSFEGVQETQYF
TRBV15	TRBJ2-3	.	few	TGTGCCACCAGCAGCAACAGGGCGGGCGCAGATACGCAGTATTTT	CATSSNRAGADTQYF
TRBV29-1	TRBJ2-1	TRBD2	.	TGCAGCGTTGTTGGCGGGAGGGCCGGACTCTCCGGTGAGCAGTTCTTC	CSVVGGRAGLSGEQFF
TRBV7-9	TRBJ2-3	.	.	TGTGCCAGCAACTTAATAGGCGGGGGCACAGATACGCAGTATTTT	CASNLIGGGTDTQYF
TRBV9	TRBJ2-7	TRBD2	.	TGTGCCAGCAGCGTAACTAGCGGGATCTCCTACGAGCAGTACTTC	CASSVTSGISYEQYF
TRBV5-4	TRBJ1-3	.	.	TGTGCCAGCAGCTCCCCGACGGAAGGAAACACCATATATTTT	CASSSPTEGNTIYF